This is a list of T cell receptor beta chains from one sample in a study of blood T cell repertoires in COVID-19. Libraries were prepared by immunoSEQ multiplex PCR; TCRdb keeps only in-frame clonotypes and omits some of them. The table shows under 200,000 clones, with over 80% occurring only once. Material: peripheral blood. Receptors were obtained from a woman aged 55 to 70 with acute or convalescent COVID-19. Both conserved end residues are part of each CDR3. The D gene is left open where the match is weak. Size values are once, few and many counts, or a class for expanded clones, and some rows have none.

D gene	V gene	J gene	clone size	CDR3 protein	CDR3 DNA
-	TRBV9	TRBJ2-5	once	CASSVLGASKETQYF	TGTGCCAGCAGCGTCCTAGGGGCTTCAAAAGAGACCCAGTACTTC
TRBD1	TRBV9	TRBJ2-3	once	CASSLQGRPSTDTQYF	TGTGCCAGCAGCCTACAGGGGCGGCCTAGCACAGATACGCAGTATTTT
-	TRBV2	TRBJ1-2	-	CASSFRDYGYTF	TGTGCCAGCAGCTTCAGGGACTATGGCTACACCTTC
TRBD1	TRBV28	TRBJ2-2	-	CASSLNRGFGGELFF	TGTGCCAGCAGTTTAAACAGGGGGTTTGGCGGGGAGCTGTTTTTT
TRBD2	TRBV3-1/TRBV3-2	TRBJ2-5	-	CASSQVPRTSGGQETQYF	TGTGCCAGCAGCCAAGTTCCACGTACCAGCGGGGGACAAGAGACCCAGTACTTC
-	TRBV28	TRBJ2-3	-	CASSLWRTPSTDTQYF	TGTGCCAGCAGTTTGTGGCGGACACCAAGCACAGATACGCAGTATTTT
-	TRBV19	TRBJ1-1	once	CASSISINTEAFF	TGTGCCAGTAGTATATCAATTAACACTGAAGCTTTCTTT
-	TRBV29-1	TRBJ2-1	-	CSVRTGSRNEQFF	TGCAGCGTGAGGACGGGGTCAAGGAATGAGCAGTTCTTC
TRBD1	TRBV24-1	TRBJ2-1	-	CATSETGTGIYNEQFF	TGTGCCACCAGTGAGACCGGGACAGGGATTTACAATGAGCAGTTCTTC
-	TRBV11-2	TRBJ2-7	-	CASSLDWSYEQYF	TGTGCCAGCAGCTTAGATTGGAGTTACGAGCAGTACTTC
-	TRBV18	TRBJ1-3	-	CASSPLDSFGLGNTIYF	TGTGCCAGCTCACCCCTCGACAGCTTCGGGCTTGGAAACACCATATATTTT
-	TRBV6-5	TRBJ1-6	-	CASGQSASYNSPLHF	TGTGCCAGCGGACAGTCGGCCTCCTATAATTCACCCCTCCACTTT
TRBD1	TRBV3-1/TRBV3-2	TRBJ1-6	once	CASSQIPGQNNSPLHF	TGTGCCAGCAGCCAAATTCCGGGACAGAACAATTCACCCCTCCACTTT